These 10 T cell receptor beta chains share one sample of origin, sequenced in a study of blood T cells in healthy people across ages. Primers used in a second PCR of about 6 to 11 cycles were a sample-barcoded 5' primer and a J-beta primer mix. TCRdb reprocessed the 5' RACE reads with MiXCR, giving one entry per CDR3 protein. The sample has roughly 700,000 distinct CDR3 sequences; about 30% are singletons. Material: blood. All receptors derive from an elderly woman in good health.

This clonotype was observed a handful of times. The chain links TRBV11-2 to TRBJ2-5; possibly TRBD2 for D (6 bases). V lost 1 base, J lost 2 bases, and 11 bases lay in between. In germline, CDR1 is SGHAT, CDR2 FQNNGV. This CDR3 comprises 15 residues. CDR3 coding DNA: TGTGCCAGCAGCTTAGGACACGGGGGACAAGAGACCCAGTACTTC. This codes for CASSLGHGGQETQYF. Supplemented by reference TRBV11-2 and TRBJ2-5, the full variable domain reads EAGVAQSPRYKIIEKRQSVAFWCNPISGHATLYWYQQILGQGPKLLIQFQNNGVVDDSQLPKDRFSAERLKGVDSTLKIQPAKLEDSAVYLCASSLGHGGQETQYFGPGTRLLVL.

This clonotype was seen many times. The chain joins TRBV2 to TRBJ2-7, with D tentatively TRBD1 or TRBD2 (6 bases each). The CDR3 is 14 residues long. Germline CDR1 SNHLY, CDR2 FYNNEI. Trimming removed 6 bases from V and 1 base from J, with 13 bases in between. In DNA form, the CDR3 reads TGTGCCAGCAGATGGGGGGCGGGGTCCTACGAGCAGTACTTC. It translates to CASRWGAGSYEQYF.

This clonotype was detected ten times or more. This chain joins TRBV4-2 and TRBJ1-2; 7 bases match TRBD1. V dropped 0 bases and J dropped 5; count of bases not matched to a gene: 15. Germline V lookup: CDR1 LGHNA, CDR2 YNFKEQ. CDR3 size: 18 residues. The CDR3 protein is CASSQDLSFGTDLYGYTF. CDR3 in DNA: TGTGCCAGCAGCCAAGACCTTTCGTTCGGGACAGATCTTTATGGCTACACCTTC.

This clonotype was seen repeatedly, ten times or more. This sequence joins TRBV27 and TRBJ1-2, with D maybe TRBD1 (6 bases). V shed 5 bases and J shed 8 bases, with 24 bases lying between them. The CDR3 contains 16 residues. The V gene's germline CDR1 is MNHEY and CDR2 SMNVEV (reference sequence). CDR3 nucleotides: TGTGCCAGCAGTATGCTTTCGGGGGGCGCCCCCGGGGGCTACACCTTC. Its translation: CASSMLSGGAPGGYTF.

The chain joins TRBV30 to TRBJ1-2; no reliable D call. Germline values: CDR1 GTSNPN, CDR2 SVGIG (reference sequence). This CDR3 has 10 amino acids. V lost 1 base and J 8 bases, leaving 5 bases between the germline ends. CDR3 sequence: CAWSGKGYTF. As DNA, the CDR3 is TGTGCCTGGAGTGGGAAAGGCTACACCTTC.

This clonotype is a singleton in its sample. The V and J genes are TRBV11-2 and TRBJ1-2; D uncertain. The CDR3 contains 12 residues. Germline CDR1 and CDR2: SGHAT and FQNNGV. V was shortened by 2 bases and J by 8 bases, with 9 bases between the two germline ends. CDR3 coding DNA: TGTGCCAGCAGCTTATGGGAGAGCGGCTACACCTTC. Translation gives CASSLWESGYTF.

About this clonotype itself: This may arise from a read error, as a much more abundant clone is one base away. This rearrangement joins TRBV29-1 to TRBJ2-7, with 9 positions matching TRBD1. CDR3 size: 14 residues. The germline V gene encodes CDR1 SQVTM and CDR2 ANQGSEA. Trimming cost V 5 bases and J 7 bases; bases outside gene matches: 12. CDR3 in amino acids: CSVSGTGYYNEQYF. In DNA form, the CDR3 reads TGCAGCGTTTCGGGGACAGGGTACTACAATGAGCAGTACTTC.

This clonotype was counted at least ten times. In DNA form, the CDR3 reads TGCAGTGGGTTGGGACTAGCGGGCTACAATGAGCAGTTCTTC. Translated, it gives CSGLGLAGYNEQFF. The chain recombines TRBV20-1 with TRBJ2-1; 12 bases are shared with TRBD2. The CDR3 runs 14 residues. V gave up 7 bases and J gave up 3 bases; unmatched junction bases: 4. Germline CDR1 is DFQATT and CDR2 is SNEGSKA (reference sequence).

This clonotype was recorded many times. V and J are TRBV5-1 and TRBJ1-5; D is unclear. Trimming removed 1 base from V and 5 bases from J, with 7 bases in between. CDR3 length: 13 residues. Germline V gives CDR1 SGHRS, CDR2 YFSETQ. In DNA, the CDR3 is TGCGCCAGCAGCTTGCTCCACGATCAGCCCCAGCATTTT. Encoded protein: CASSLLHDQPQHF.

This chain links TRBV5-6 with TRBJ1-1, with 7 bases identical to TRBD1. The CDR3 extends over 16 amino acids. Germline V gene data show CDR1 as SGHDT and CDR2 as YYEEEE. V lost 2 bases, J lost 1 base, and 8 bases stayed unmatched. Here the CDR3 reads CASSFRYRGKNTEAFF. DNA of the CDR3: TGTGCCAGCAGCTTTCGGTACAGGGGAAAGAACACTGAAGCTTTCTTT.